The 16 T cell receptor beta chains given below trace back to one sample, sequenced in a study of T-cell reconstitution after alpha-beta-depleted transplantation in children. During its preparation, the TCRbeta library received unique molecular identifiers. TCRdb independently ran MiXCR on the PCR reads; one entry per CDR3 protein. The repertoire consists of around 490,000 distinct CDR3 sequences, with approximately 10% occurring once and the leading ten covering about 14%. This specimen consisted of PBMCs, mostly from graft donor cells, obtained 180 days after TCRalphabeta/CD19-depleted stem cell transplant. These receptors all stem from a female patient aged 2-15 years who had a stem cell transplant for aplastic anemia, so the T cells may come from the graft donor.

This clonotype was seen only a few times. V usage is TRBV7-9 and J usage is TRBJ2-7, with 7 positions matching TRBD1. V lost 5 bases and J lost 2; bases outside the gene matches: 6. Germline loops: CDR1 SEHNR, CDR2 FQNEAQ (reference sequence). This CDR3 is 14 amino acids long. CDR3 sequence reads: CASSGQTGPYEQYV. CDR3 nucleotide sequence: TGTGCCAGCAGCGGCCAGACAGGGCCCTACGAGCAGTACGTC.

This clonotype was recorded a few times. The DNA for the CDR3 is TGCGCCAGCAGCCACGGAGCGGGAGGTCGGGAGACCCAGTACTTC. Encoded protein: CASSHGAGGRETQYF. The chain combines TRBV5-1 with TRBJ2-5; 9 bases are a match to TRBD2. The CDR3 runs to 15 residues. V shed 4 bases and J 5 bases; nucleotides not matched to a gene: 9. The germline gives CDR1 SGHRS, CDR2 YFSETQ.

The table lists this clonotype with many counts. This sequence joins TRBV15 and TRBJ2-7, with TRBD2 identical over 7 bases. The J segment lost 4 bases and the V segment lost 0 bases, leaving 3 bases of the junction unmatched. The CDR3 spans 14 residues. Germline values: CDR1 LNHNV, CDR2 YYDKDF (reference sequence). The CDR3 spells CATSRDSGRYEQYF. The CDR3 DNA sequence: TGTGCCACCAGCAGAGATTCCGGGAGGTACGAGCAGTACTTC.

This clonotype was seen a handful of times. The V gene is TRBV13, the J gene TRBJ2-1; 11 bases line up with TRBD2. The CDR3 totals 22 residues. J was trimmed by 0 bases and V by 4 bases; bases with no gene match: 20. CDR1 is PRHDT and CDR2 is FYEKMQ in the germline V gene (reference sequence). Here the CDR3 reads CASSSGTGRGTSGSVSYNEQFF. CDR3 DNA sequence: TGTGCCAGCAGCTCAGGGACCGGGCGGGGGACTAGCGGATCCGTCTCCTACAATGAGCAGTTCTTC.

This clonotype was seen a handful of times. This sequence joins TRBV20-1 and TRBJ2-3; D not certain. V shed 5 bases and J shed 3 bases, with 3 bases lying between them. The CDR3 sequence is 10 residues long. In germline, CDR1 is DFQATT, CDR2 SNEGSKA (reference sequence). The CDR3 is CSALTDTQYF. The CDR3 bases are TGCAGTGCTTTGACAGATACGCAGTATTTT.

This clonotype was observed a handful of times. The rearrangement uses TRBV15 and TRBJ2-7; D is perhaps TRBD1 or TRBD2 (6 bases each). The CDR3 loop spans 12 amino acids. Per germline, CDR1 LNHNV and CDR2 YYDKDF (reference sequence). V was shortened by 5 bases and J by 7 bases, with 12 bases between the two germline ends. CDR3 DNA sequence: TGTGCCACCAGCTCGGAAGGGGGGGAGCAGTACTTC. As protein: CATSSEGGEQYF.

The CDR3 reads CSAGTSGRVDTQYF. CDR3 nucleotide sequence: TGCAGTGCCGGGACTAGCGGGAGGGTAGATACGCAGTATTTT. V gene TRBV20-1 combines with J gene TRBJ2-3; 16 bases map to TRBD2. V shed 6 bases and J 5 bases; nucleotides not matched to a gene: 2. Germline CDR1 DFQATT, CDR2 SNEGSKA (reference sequence). This CDR3 has 14 amino acids.

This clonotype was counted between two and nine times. The CDR3: CASSSPGLAGESSYNEQFF. DNA for the CDR3: TGTGCCAGCAGCTCCCCCGGACTAGCGGGAGAGAGCTCCTACAATGAGCAGTTCTTC. The chain recombines TRBV7-8 with TRBJ2-1; 13 bases map to TRBD2. Germline trimming cut 4 bases from V and 0 bases from J; bases unmatched to any gene: 9. The CDR3 covers 19 residues. Per the germline V gene, CDR1 is SGHVS and CDR2 is FQNEAQ.

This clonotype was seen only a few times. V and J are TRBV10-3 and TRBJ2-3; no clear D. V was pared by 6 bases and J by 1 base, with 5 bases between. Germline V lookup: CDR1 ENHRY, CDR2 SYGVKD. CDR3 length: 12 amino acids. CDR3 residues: CAISRGTDTQYF. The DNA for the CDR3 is TGTGCCATCAGCCGGGGCACAGATACGCAGTATTTT.

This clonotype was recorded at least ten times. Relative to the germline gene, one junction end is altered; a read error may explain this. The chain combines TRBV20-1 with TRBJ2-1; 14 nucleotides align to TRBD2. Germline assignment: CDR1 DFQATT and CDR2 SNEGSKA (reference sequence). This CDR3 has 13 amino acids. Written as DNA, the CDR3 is TGCAGTGCCGAGCTGGGACTAGCGGGAGTGTCAACCTTC. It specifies CSAELGLAGVSTF.

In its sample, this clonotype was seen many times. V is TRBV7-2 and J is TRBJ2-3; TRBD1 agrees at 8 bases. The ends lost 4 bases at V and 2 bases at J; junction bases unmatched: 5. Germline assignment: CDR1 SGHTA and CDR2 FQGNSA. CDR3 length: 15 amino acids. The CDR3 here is CASSWDRRHTDTQYF. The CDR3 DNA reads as TGTGCCAGCAGCTGGGACAGGAGACACACAGATACGCAGTATTTT.

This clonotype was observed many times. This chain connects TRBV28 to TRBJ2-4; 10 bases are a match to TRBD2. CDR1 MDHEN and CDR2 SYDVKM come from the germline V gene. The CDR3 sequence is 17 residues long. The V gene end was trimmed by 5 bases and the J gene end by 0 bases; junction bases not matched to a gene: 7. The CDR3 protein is CASSKTSGALAKNIQYF. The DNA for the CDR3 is TGTGCCAGCAGTAAAACTAGCGGGGCCTTAGCCAAAAACATTCAGTACTTC.

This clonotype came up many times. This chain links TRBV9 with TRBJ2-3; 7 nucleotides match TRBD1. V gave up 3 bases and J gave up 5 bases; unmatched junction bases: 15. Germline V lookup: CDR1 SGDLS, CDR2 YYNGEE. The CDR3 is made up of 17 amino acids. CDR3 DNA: TGTGCCAGCAGCGCCCCGGATTACAGGGGTTCTGGAGATACGCAGTATTTT. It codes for CASSAPDYRGSGDTQYF.

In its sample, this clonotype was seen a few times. The DNA for the CDR3 is TGTGCCAGCAGCGTGACAGGGGGCAGCAATCAGCCCCAGCATTTT. Amino acid sequence: CASSVTGGSNQPQHF. The chain uses TRBV9 and TRBJ1-5; TRBD1 aligns across 10 bases. CDR1 SGDLS and CDR2 YYNGEE come from the germline V gene. V shed 2 bases, J shed 1 base, and the junction held 0 bases outside the gene matches. The CDR3 has 15 residues. The variable domain in full, with the rest retrieved from reference TRBV9 and TRBJ1-5, is DSGVTQTPKHLITATGQRVTLRCSPRSGDLSVYWYQQSLDQGLQFLIQYYNGEERAKGNILERFSAQQFPDLHSELNLSSLELGDSALYFCASSVTGGSNQPQHFGDGTRLSIL.

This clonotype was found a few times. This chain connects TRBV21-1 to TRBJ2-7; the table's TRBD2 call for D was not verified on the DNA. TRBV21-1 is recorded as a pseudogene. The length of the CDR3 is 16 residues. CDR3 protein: CASSKDWPPTSGEQYV. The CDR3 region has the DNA TGTGCCAGCAGCAAGGACTGGCCTCCAACTTCTGGCGAGCAGTACGTC.

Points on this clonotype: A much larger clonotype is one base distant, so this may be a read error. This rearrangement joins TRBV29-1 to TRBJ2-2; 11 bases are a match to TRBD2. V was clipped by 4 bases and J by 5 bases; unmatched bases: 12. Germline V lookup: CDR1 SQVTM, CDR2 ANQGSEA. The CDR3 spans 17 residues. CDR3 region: CSVGKRGLAVGTGELFF. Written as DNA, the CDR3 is TGCAGCGTTGGAAAGAGGGGACTAGCGGTAGGGACCGGGGAGCTGTTTTTT.